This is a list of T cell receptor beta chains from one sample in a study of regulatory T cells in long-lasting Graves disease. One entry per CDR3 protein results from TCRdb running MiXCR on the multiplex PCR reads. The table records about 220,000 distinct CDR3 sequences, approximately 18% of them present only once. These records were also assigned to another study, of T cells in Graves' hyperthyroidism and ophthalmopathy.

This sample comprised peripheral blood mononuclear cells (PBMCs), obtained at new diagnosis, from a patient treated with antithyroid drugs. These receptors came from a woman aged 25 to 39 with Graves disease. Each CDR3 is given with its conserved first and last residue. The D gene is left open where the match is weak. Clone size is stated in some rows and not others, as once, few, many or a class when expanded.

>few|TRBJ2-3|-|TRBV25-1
TGTGCCAGCAATCCGGGGTTTCTGGATACGCAGTATTTT
CASNPGFLDTQYF
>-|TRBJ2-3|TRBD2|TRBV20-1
TGCAGTGAAGGGAGGGCGTGGGGCTACGATACGCAGTATTTT
CSEGRAWGYDTQYF
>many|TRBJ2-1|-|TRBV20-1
TGCAGTGCTCCGAAGCGGAGCTCCTACAATGAGCAGTTCTTC
CSAPKRSSYNEQFF
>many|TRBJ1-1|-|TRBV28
TGTGCCAGCAGCCTCGGGAACACTGAAGCTTTCTTT
CASSLGNTEAFF
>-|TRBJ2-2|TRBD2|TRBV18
TGTGCCAGCTCACCACCCGGACTAGCGGGAGAGGGGGAGCTGTTTTTT
CASSPPGLAGEGELFF
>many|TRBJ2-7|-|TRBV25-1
TGTGCCAGCAGTGTGGGAATTGATGGCGAGCAGTACTTC
CASSVGIDGEQYF
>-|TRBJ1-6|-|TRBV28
TGTGCCAGCAGTCCTCGACTGGGGGAAGTATCAGCCCTCCACTTT
CASSPRLGEVSALHF
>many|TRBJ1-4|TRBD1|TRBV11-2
TGTGCCAGCAGCGGGACAGGGGGCGCCGGTGAAAAACTGTTTTTT
CASSGTGGAGEKLFF
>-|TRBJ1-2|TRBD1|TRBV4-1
TGCGCCAACAGCCAAGTCACAGGGGCTGGCTACACCTTC
CANSQVTGAGYTF
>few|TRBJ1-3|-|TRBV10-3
TGTGCCATCAGTGTCGGTAGGGGCTCTGGAAACACCATATATTTT
CAISVGRGSGNTIYF
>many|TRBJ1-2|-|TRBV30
TGTGCCTGGAGGCAGGGGTCTAACTATGGCTACACCTTC
CAWRQGSNYGYTF
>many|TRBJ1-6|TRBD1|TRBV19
TGTGCCAGTAGTTACGGACAGGGTGCCCACCTTGCGTTT
CASSYGQGAHLAF